This T cell receptor (beta chain) appears in the sequencing data of a study of blood T cell repertoires in COVID-19. Study overall: Acute and convalescent COVID-19 samples came from the United States, Italy and Spain. In each case, the material was cDNA or gDNA derived from T cells, B-cell-depleted T cells, or PBMCs.

Germline-derived CDR1 and CDR2 are LNHDA and SQIVND (reference sequence). This CDR3 has 15 residues. The V gene end was trimmed by 3 bases and the J gene end by 7 bases; junction bases not matched to a gene: 8. This clone was picked up a small number of times. Original handling: Using reference gene primer amplification, nucleated cell counts were estimated. The protocol was immunoSEQ multiplex PCR, while the TCRdb copy is restricted to in-frame clones and leaves out a portion. That table gives V, J and clone size, and the DNA gave D and trimming. This table has 120,000 to 150,000 clones, about 87% appearing once.

This clonotype was sampled from a man in his forties or fifties who had recovered from COVID-19. The chain recombines TRBV19 with TRBJ1-5, with 8 bases aligning to TRBD1. Input material: peripheral blood. The CDR3 DNA is TGTGCCAGTAGTATGGGTGGACAGGGAGAGCAGCCCCAGCATTTT. Translated, it gives CASSMGGQGEQPQHF. The variable domain in full, with the rest retrieved from reference TRBV19 and TRBJ1-5, is DGGITQSPKYLFRKEGQNVTLSCEQNLNHDAMYWYRQDPGQGLRLIYYSQIVNDFQKGDIAEGYSVSREKKESFPLTVTSAQKNPTAFYLCASSMGGQGEQPQHFGDGTRLSIL.